This is a list of T cell receptor beta chains from one sample in a study of T cell changes during pregnancy in multiple sclerosis. The repertoire was sequenced with immunoSEQ multiplex PCR; TCRdb's copy has only in-frame clones and lacks some. The sample has around 50,000 clones; around 90% are singletons. The sequenced sample was CD4+ T cells from peripheral blood mononuclear cells, obtained after pregnancy. The receptors come from a female donor in good health, enrolled as a control in a pregnancy study. Each CDR3 is given with its conserved first and last residue. D genes are given only for firm matches. Not every row has a clone size; where given, it reads once, few, many or a size class.

>.|.|TRBJ2-3|TRBV7-2
TGTGCCAGCAGCTTCCTGACTGCCTTCAGCACAGATACGCAGTATTTT
CASSFLTAFSTDTQYF
>.|TRBD2|TRBJ2-1|TRBV5-4
TGTGCCACCCGAGGGCTAGCGGGGGGGAAATCCGACATATACAATGAGCAGTTCTTC
CATRGLAGGKSDIYNEQFF
>.|TRBD1|TRBJ1-4|TRBV6-1
TGTGCCAGCAGTGAAGCGCGGACAGGGCGGAATGAAAAACTGTTTTTT
CASSEARTGRNEKLFF
>once|TRBD2|TRBJ2-7|TRBV28
TGTGCCAGCAGTTCCACTAGCGGGAGAGTGGTGGAGCAGTACTTC
CASSSTSGRVVEQYF
>.|.|TRBJ1-6|TRBV27
TGTGCCAGCAGACCGCCTTATGGGGTGGGGAGTTCACCCCTCCACTTT
CASRPPYGVGSSPLHF
>.|.|TRBJ2-7|TRBV30
TGTGCCTGGAGTGTACTGTCCGAGCAGTACTTC
CAWSVLSEQYF
>.|.|TRBJ2-5|TRBV29-1
TGCAGCGTTGAAGGGGGCCCAGCGGGGACCCAGTACTTC
CSVEGGPAGTQYF
>.|TRBD2|TRBJ2-7|TRBV4-1
TGCGCCAGCAGCCGGGCGGGAGAGGGCTACGAGCAGTACTTC
CASSRAGEGYEQYF
>.|.|TRBJ2-3|TRBV6-5
TGTGCCAGCAGCATGGACTTCTCTAGCACAGATACGCAGTATTTT
CASSMDFSSTDTQYF
>.|.|TRBJ1-1|TRBV5-1
TGCGCCAGCACCCCCGGGCAGGAGGGTACTGAAGCTTTCTTT
CASTPGQEGTEAFF
>.|TRBD1|TRBJ2-1|TRBV5-1
TGCGCCAGCAGGGCGGGACAGGGTCACGATGAGCAGTTCTTC
CASRAGQGHDEQFF
>few|TRBD1|TRBJ2-7|TRBV5-1
TGCGCCAGCAGCTCGAACCCGGGACAGGGGTTGCACGAGCAGTACTTC
CASSSNPGQGLHEQYF
>once|TRBD2|TRBJ2-1|TRBV5-1
TGCGCCAGCAGCTTGGCCGGGACTAGCAACAATGAGCAGTTCTTC
CASSLAGTSNNEQFF
>.|.|TRBJ1-1|TRBV10-1
TGCGCCAGCAGTGAGTCTTTGCTCGGCACTGAAGCTTTCTTT
CASSESLLGTEAFF
>.|TRBD1|TRBJ2-3|TRBV28
TGTGCCAGCAGCCAAACAGGGGGCACAGATACGCAGTATTTT
CASSQTGGTDTQYF
>.|TRBD2|TRBJ2-1|TRBV7-9
TGTGCCAGCAGCTCAGTTTTTCTAGCGGGGGGGATCAATGAGCAGTTCTTC
CASSSVFLAGGINEQFF
>.|TRBD2|TRBJ2-5|TRBV27
TGTGCCAGCAGTTCCCTCCGACTAGCGGGAGGGCCGGAGACCCAGTACTTC
CASSSLRLAGGPETQYF
>.|.|TRBJ1-2|TRBV7-2
TGTGCCAGCAGCTCGCCGGGGAACTATGGCTACACCTTC
CASSSPGNYGYTF
>.|TRBD1|TRBJ1-2|TRBV7-9
TGTGCCAGCAGCTTAGCGGGACAGCTCCTCTATGGCTACACCTTC
CASSLAGQLLYGYTF
>.|.|TRBJ2-5|TRBV7-2
TGTGCCAGCAGCTTAGACGCAGGAGAGACCCAGTACTTC
CASSLDAGETQYF
>.|TRBD2|TRBJ2-7|TRBV25-1
TGTGCCAGCAGTAATCGGCTAGCGGGAGGGCCCGGGTACGAGCAGTACTTC
CASSNRLAGGPGYEQYF
>.|.|TRBJ2-7|TRBV1
TGCACCAGCAGCCAAGATCTCATGACTAGTCAAGACGAGCAGTACTTC
CTSSQDLMTSQDEQYF
>.|.|TRBJ2-2|TRBV6-1
TGTGCCAGCAGCCTTGGGGCGGCCAACACCGGGGAGCTGTTTTTT
CASSLGAANTGELFF
>.|.|TRBJ2-3|TRBV28
TGTGCCAGCAGTTTTAACTTTCCAGATACGCAGTATTTT
CASSFNFPDTQYF
>.|.|TRBJ1-2|TRBV5-6
TGTGCCAGCCGCAACAGGATGCAGGGTGGCTATGGCTACACCTTC
CASRNRMQGGYGYTF
>few|.|TRBJ1-2|TRBV11-2
TGTGCCAGCAGCGCCATCCGCACAGGGTTAGGATATGGCTACACCTTC
CASSAIRTGLGYGYTF
>.|.|TRBJ2-5|TRBV27
TGTGCCAGGGCGGGAATCCAAGAGACCCAGTACTTC
CARAGIQETQYF
>.|.|TRBJ2-1|TRBV2
TGTGCCAGCAGTGATTGGCGGGATTCCTACAATGAGCAGTTCTTC
CASSDWRDSYNEQFF
>.|.|TRBJ1-5|TRBV25-1
TGTGCCAGCAGTGATTCGGGAAAAGGGGGTTGGGTACAGCCCCAGCATTTT
CASSDSGKGGWVQPQHF
>.|.|TRBJ1-3|TRBV7-8
TGTGCCAGCAGCCTATCGAACTCTGGAAACACCATATATTTT
CASSLSNSGNTIYF
>.|.|TRBJ1-1|TRBV10-3
TGTGCCATCAGCCGGACTGACCCGTGGGAGACTGAAGCTTTCTTT
CAISRTDPWETEAFF
>.|TRBD2|TRBJ2-1|TRBV18
TGTGCCAGCTCAACAGAGCGGGAGGTGGATGAGCAGTTCTTC
CASSTEREVDEQFF
>.|.|TRBJ2-6|TRBV19
TGTGCCAGTAGTATAATACAGGGTAGTGGGGCCAACGTCCTGACTTTC
CASSIIQGSGANVLTF
>.|TRBD1|TRBJ1-5|TRBV18
TGTGCCAGCTCACACGTCGACAGGGGAAGCAATCAGCCCCAGCATTTT
CASSHVDRGSNQPQHF
>.|.|TRBJ1-5|TRBV28
TGTGCCAGCAGTTTATTGACGGGAGGTTATCAGCCCCAGCATTTT
CASSLLTGGYQPQHF
>.|TRBD1|TRBJ1-1|TRBV7-2
TGTGCCAGCAGGCGGGACAGGGGGATCGCTGAAGCTTTCTTT
CASRRDRGIAEAFF
>once|TRBD2|TRBJ2-7|TRBV18
TGTGCCAGCTCACCGGTTGGGGGGAGCGGGAGCACCTACGAGCAGTACTTC
CASSPVGGSGSTYEQYF
>.|TRBD2|TRBJ2-5|TRBV13
TGTGCCAGCAGCCCCGCGGGGGGGCCTTTCGAGACCCAGTACTTC
CASSPAGGPFETQYF
>.|TRBD2|TRBJ2-1|TRBV18
TGTGCCAGCTCACCCCGGGGACTAGCGCACAATGAGCAGTTCTTC
CASSPRGLAHNEQFF
>once|.|TRBJ1-2|TRBV28
TGTGCCAGCAGTTTTTCCCTTTTGGGCTACACCTTC
CASSFSLLGYTF
>.|TRBD1|TRBJ1-1|TRBV7-2
TGTGCCAGCAGCTTAGGGGGACAGAGACCGAACACTGAAGCTTTCTTT
CASSLGGQRPNTEAFF
>.|.|TRBJ1-4|TRBV2
TGTGCCAGCAGTGAATCAGGGGTGGGTGAAAAACTGTTTTTT
CASSESGVGEKLFF